A selection of T cell receptor beta chains follows, all from one sample in a study of T cell repertoires in cytomegalovirus infection. From the reads, TCRdb called clonotypes with MiXCR, one entry per CDR3 protein. Here the sample spans about 310,000 distinct CDR3 sequences, about 25% being singletons. Their target antigens are unknown. Material: cultured PBMCs, obtained from culture after CMV antigen stimulation. The source of these receptors is a human donor in good health (CMV status not recorded). Some clones in this sample may be carry-over from other donors' samples. Each CDR3 is given without its conserved first and last residue. A D gene is named only where the DNA matches it firmly. Not all rows give a size; the values are once, few, many and, for expanded clones, a class.

>few|TRBD2|TRBV7-9
ASSRGVAGDASGELF
>few|-|TRBV20-1
SARDLGRDRGYT
>-|-|TRBV11-2
ASSFGGYTEAF
>few|TRBD2|TRBV20-1
SARDRGSSYNEQF
>many|TRBD1|TRBV7-2
ASSLEGAVTGELF
>-|-|TRBV20-1
SARLIYEQY
>-|-|TRBV28
ASSFRTPGRETQY
>-|-|TRBV5-4
ASSLGGSGQPQH
>-|-|TRBV5-6
ASSLGEETGFYGYT
>few|-|TRBV4-1
ASSQEHTIYGAEAF
>once|-|TRBV11-2
ASSLFGEGGYT
>few|TRBD2|TRBV23-1
ASSRYFGLAGGPEAEQY
>-|-|TRBV20-1
SAGPQPKQY
>many|TRBD1|TRBV7-2
ASSSYETGAGQPQH